These 23 T cell receptor beta chains share one sample of origin, sequenced in a study of CD8 T cells in Susac syndrome. Reverse transcription of roughly 0.45 to 1 ug RNA was performed with random hexamers. One entry per CDR3 protein results from TCRdb running MiXCR on the immunoSEQ multiplex PCR reads. Found here are about 250,000 distinct CDR3 sequences, around 93% of them singletons; the top ten hold 0.065% to 0.08%. The specimen was CD4+ T cells from PBMCs. The origin of the receptors is a human donor with multiple sclerosis.

The chain has TRBV11-2 and TRBJ2-3; the D call may be TRBD1 or TRBD2 (5 bases each). The V end was cut by 1 base, the J end by 6 bases, with 17 bases between. The CDR3 is 16 amino acids. CDR1 is SGHAT, CDR2 FQNNGV, per germline. CDR3 sequence (DNA): TGTGCCAGCAGCTTAGGTGTAGCGAGGGGACCGGATACGCAGTATTTT. Protein sequence: CASSLGVARGPDTQYF. Full variable domain (missing parts from reference TRBV11-2 and TRBJ2-3): EAGVAQSPRYKIIEKRQSVAFWCNPISGHATLYWYQQILGQGPKLLIQFQNNGVVDDSQLPKDRFSAERLKGVDSTLKIQPAKLEDSAVYLCASSLGVARGPDTQYFGPGTRLTVL.

The rearrangement joins TRBV19 to TRBJ1-5; D gene unclear. Trimming left V 7 bases short and J 0 bases short, with 7 bases between. In germline, CDR1 is LNHDA, CDR2 SQIVND (reference sequence). The CDR3 is 13 residues long. In DNA form, the CDR3 reads TGTGCCAGTACGACAAATAGCAATCAGCCCCAGCATTTT. Amino acid sequence: CASTTNSNQPQHF.

This chain uses TRBV6-6 with TRBJ2-7, with unresolved D. This CDR3 comprises 11 residues. The V and J ends lost 11 bases and 2 bases respectively, with 10 bases between them. Germline values: CDR1 MNHNY, CDR2 SVGAGI (reference sequence). The CDR3 is CALPGAYEQYF. The CDR3 bases are TGTGCCCTTCCAGGAGCCTACGAGCAGTACTTC.

This clonotype has only one observation. The rearrangement joins TRBV13 to TRBJ1-5; maybe TRBD1 (5 bases). The CDR3 has 12 amino acids. V was trimmed by 4 bases and J by 7 bases, leaving 8 bases between them. Germline-derived CDR1 and CDR2 are PRHDT and FYEKMQ (reference sequence). The CDR3 reads CASSSGTQPQHF. Written as DNA, the CDR3 is TGTGCCAGCAGCTCCGGGACCCAGCCCCAGCATTTT.

The chain joins TRBV6-5 to TRBJ2-6, with D possibly matching TRBD1 (5 bases). Germline V gene sequence: CDR1 MNHEY, CDR2 SVGAGI. This CDR3 is built from 15 residues. Trimming left V 6 bases short and J 2 bases short, with 11 bases between. The chain's CDR3 is CASRTTGTGANVLTF. The CDR3 nucleotides read TGTGCCAGCAGAACTACAGGAACTGGGGCCAACGTCCTGACTTTC.

This chain joins TRBV5-1 and TRBJ2-7, with TRBD1 as a possible D gene (6 bases). The CDR3 has 17 amino acids. Germline loops: CDR1 SGHRS, CDR2 YFSETQ. V gave up 0 bases and J gave up 6 bases, with 22 bases separating them. This CDR3 reads CASSLGDGSGVFGEQYF. CDR3 bases: TGCGCCAGCAGCTTGGGGGATGGGTCAGGGGTGTTCGGCGAGCAGTACTTC.

V is TRBV29-1 and J is TRBJ2-7; D assignment may be TRBD1 or TRBD2 (5 bases each). The CDR3 loop spans 13 amino acids. Germline V gene lookup returns CDR1 SQVTM and CDR2 ANQGSEA. Trimming took off 6 bases at V and 4 bases at J, with 16 bases between the two ends. The CDR3 DNA reads as TGCAGCGTGGGGGTCCTCGCGGAATACGAGCAGTACTTC. As protein: CSVGVLAEYEQYF.

The chain links TRBV15 to TRBJ2-7; TRBD1 is a possible D gene (5 bases). V lost 0 bases to trimming and J lost 4 bases, with 13 bases between them. Germline V gene data show CDR1 as LNHNV and CDR2 as YYDKDF (reference sequence). CDR3 length: 15 amino acids. DNA for the CDR3: TGTGCCACCAGCAGAGATCCCAGGGCCCAATACGAGCAGTACTTC. Translation: CATSRDPRAQYEQYF.

The rearrangement joins TRBV29-1 to TRBJ1-2, with TRBD1 as a possible D gene (6 bases). The germline V and J ends were trimmed by 3 bases and 0 bases, with 14 bases remaining between them. The CDR3 covers 15 residues. Germline CDR1 SQVTM, CDR2 ANQGSEA. CDR3 bases: TGCAGCGTTGACCCCACGTCAGGGGCTAACTATGGCTACACCTTC. Protein sequence: CSVDPTSGANYGYTF.

The chain has TRBV2 and TRBJ2-6, with D possibly matching TRBD1 (6 bases). The V end lost 4 bases, the J end lost 2 bases, and 9 bases lay between the germline ends. The CDR3 has 15 residues. Germline V gives CDR1 SNHLY, CDR2 FYNNEI. In DNA form, the CDR3 reads TGTGCCAGCAGTGCTGACAGGCCTGGGGCCAACGTCCTGACTTTC. Amino acids: CASSADRPGANVLTF.

This chain links TRBV2 with TRBJ1-1; maybe TRBD1 (5 bases). Germline V gene data show CDR1 as SNHLY and CDR2 as FYNNEI. The CDR3 loop spans 14 amino acids. Trimming removed 3 bases at V and 11 bases at J, with 19 bases between. CDR3 DNA sequence: TGTGCCAGCAGTGACCCGTGGGACCCTGTCGGGGCTTTCTTT. Protein: CASSDPWDPVGAFF.

The rearrangement links TRBV23-1 to TRBJ2-7; D is uncertain. TRBV23-1 has ORF status, its function being uncertain. The CDR3 has 14 amino acids. With 7 bases removed from V and 4 bases from J, the gap between germline ends came to 17 bases. Here the CDR3 DNA reads TGCGCCAGCATGGCACTCGATGGGATTTACGAGCAGTACGTC. It codes for CASMALDGIYEQYV.

J is TRBJ2-7 and V is TRBV19; perhaps TRBD1 as D (6 bases). Germline V gene data show CDR1 as LNHDA and CDR2 as SQIVND (reference sequence). The CDR3 extends over 16 amino acids. The V end was cut by 5 bases, the J end by 5 bases, with 22 bases between. CDR3 in amino acids: CASSLSTGYGLDEQYF. CDR3 nucleotides: TGTGCCAGTAGTCTTTCTACAGGGTACGGTTTGGACGAGCAGTACTTC.

The CDR3 sequence is CAWRDRAGYTEAFF. CDR3 coding DNA: TGTGCCTGGAGGGACAGGGCCGGGTACACTGAAGCTTTCTTT. The chain is built from TRBV30 and TRBJ1-1; 8 bases are a match to TRBD1. This CDR3 region has 14 residues. Germline CDR1 and CDR2: GTSNPN and SVGIG (reference sequence). Germline trimming cut 3 bases from V and 3 bases from J; bases unmatched to any gene: 6.

Remarks on this clonotype: One end of the junction does not line up with germline, which may come from a read error. The V and J genes are TRBV20-1 and TRBJ2-3; TRBD1 matches 9 bases. Looked up from germline, CDR1 is DFQATT and CDR2 is SNEGSKA (reference sequence). The CDR3 sequence is 14 residues long. The CDR3 DNA sequence: TGCAGTGCTAGGCCGGGACAGGGAGGCCCCGCACCGCGTTTT. Its translation: CSARPGQGGPAPRF.

V and J are TRBV4-1 and TRBJ1-2, with TRBD1 identical over 10 bases. The V gene end was trimmed by 1 base and the J gene end by 5 bases; junction bases not matched to a gene: 1. This CDR3 contains 14 residues. Germline CDR1 and CDR2: MGHRA and YSYEKL. CDR3: CASSQAGQGYGYTF. For the CDR3, the DNA is TGCGCCAGCAGCCAAGCGGGACAGGGGTATGGCTACACCTTC.

The J gene is TRBJ2-1, the V gene TRBV2, with D uncertain. Germline assignment: CDR1 SNHLY and CDR2 FYNNEI. V was clipped by 6 bases and J by 8 bases, with 8 bases between them. The CDR3 totals 11 residues. As DNA, the CDR3 is TGTGCCAGCAGGGCCGAGTATGAGCAGTTCTTC. Translated: CASRAEYEQFF.

This rearrangement joins TRBV6-1 to TRBJ1-5; D is possibly TRBD1 (5 bases). Germline V gene lookup returns CDR1 MNHNS and CDR2 SASEGT. CDR3 length equals 13 residues. The V and J ends lost 1 base and 9 bases respectively, with 10 bases between them. In nucleotides, the CDR3 is TGTGCCAGCAGTGAAGGGCCGGGGGTGCCCCAGCATTTT. It specifies CASSEGPGVPQHF.

J is TRBJ2-7 and V is TRBV3-1; weak D call: TRBD1 (6 bases). CDR3 size: 13 residues. Germline CDR1 LGHDT, CDR2 YNNKEL (reference sequence). Deletions cut 1 base from V and 6 bases from J, with 10 bases between. The CDR3 bases are TGTGCCAGCAGCCAAGTACAGGGATTCGAGCAGTACTTC. It codes for CASSQVQGFEQYF.

The J gene is TRBJ2-1, the V gene TRBV7-9, with unresolved D. V dropped 5 bases and J dropped 3 bases, with 5 bases sitting between them. CDR3 length equals 12 residues. Germline CDR1 is SEHNR and CDR2 is FQNEAQ (reference sequence). As DNA, the CDR3 is TGTGCCAGCAGCCCCGTCTACAATGAGCAGTTCTTC. It encodes CASSPVYNEQFF.

Worth noting for this clonotype: The junction departs from germline at one end; a sequencing error may be responsible. The chain joins TRBV20-1 to TRBJ1-1; D is unresolved. This CDR3 has 12 amino acids. CDR1 is DFQATT, CDR2 SNEGSKA, per germline (reference sequence). The CDR3 here is CSATDVNTEAFF. The CDR3 nucleotides are TGCAGTGCTACAGACGTGAATACTGAAGCTTTCTTT.

CDR3 DNA sequence: TGTGCCAGCAGTCAAACGGGACTAGGGGATCAGCCCCAGCATTTT. It specifies CASSQTGLGDQPQHF. J is TRBJ1-5 and V is TRBV25-1, with D possibly TRBD1 on 5 matching bases. This CDR3 is built from 15 residues. The V and J ends lost 5 bases and 5 bases respectively, with 16 bases between them. Germline V gene sequence: CDR1 MGHDK, CDR2 SYGVNS.

The chain carries TRBV7-2 and TRBJ2-3; a weak D match, TRBD1 (5 bases). Trimming shortened V by 5 bases and J by 1 base, and 10 bases separated the two germline ends. The V gene's germline CDR1 is SGHTA and CDR2 FQGNSA. This CDR3 has 14 residues. The CDR3 spells CASSPTGRTDTQYF. CDR3 sequence (DNA): TGTGCCAGCAGCCCTACAGGCCGCACAGATACGCAGTATTTT.